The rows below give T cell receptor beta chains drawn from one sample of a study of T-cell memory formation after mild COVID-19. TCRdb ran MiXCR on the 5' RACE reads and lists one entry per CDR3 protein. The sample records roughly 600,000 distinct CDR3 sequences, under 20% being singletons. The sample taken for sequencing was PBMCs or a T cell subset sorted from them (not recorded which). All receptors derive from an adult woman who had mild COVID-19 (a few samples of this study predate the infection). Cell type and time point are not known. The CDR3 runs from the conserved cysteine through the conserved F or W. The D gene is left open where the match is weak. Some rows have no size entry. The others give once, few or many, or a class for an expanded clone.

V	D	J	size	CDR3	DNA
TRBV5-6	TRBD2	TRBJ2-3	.	CASSQAGTSGSTDTQYF	TGTGCCAGCAGCCAGGCGGGGACTAGCGGAAGCACAGATACGCAGTATTTT
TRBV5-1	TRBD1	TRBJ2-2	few	CASSVMARGFSTGELFF	TGCGCCAGCAGCGTCATGGCCAGGGGGTTTAGCACCGGGGAGCTGTTTTTT
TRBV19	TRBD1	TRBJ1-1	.	CASNSGTGGLNTEAFF	TGTGCCAGTAACTCCGGGACAGGGGGGCTGAACACTGAAGCTTTCTTT
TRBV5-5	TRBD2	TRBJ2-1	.	CASSRILAGAPLEQFF	TGTGCCAGCAGTCGGATTCTAGCGGGAGCCCCCTTGGAGCAGTTCTTC
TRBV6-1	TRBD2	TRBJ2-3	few	CASSEPVAGGTDTQYF	TGTGCCAGCAGTGAACCGGTAGCGGGGGGCACAGATACGCAGTATTTT
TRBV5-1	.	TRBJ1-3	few	CASSFGAVGNTIYF	TGCGCCAGCAGCTTCGGCGCTGTAGGAAACACCATATATTTT
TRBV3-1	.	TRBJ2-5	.	CASSQGGLPGETQYF	TGTGCCAGCAGCCAAGGCGGGCTACCTGGGGAGACCCAGTACTTC
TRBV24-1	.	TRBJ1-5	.	CATVRPGYLNQPQHF	TGTGCCACCGTCAGGCCGGGTTATCTTAATCAGCCCCAGCATTTT
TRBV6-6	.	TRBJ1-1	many	CASSLLGTDEAFF	TGTGCCAGCAGTCTACTCGGGACGGATGAAGCTTTCTTT
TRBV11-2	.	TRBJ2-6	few	CASSLGFDGANVLTF	TGTGCCAGCAGCCTCGGTTTTGATGGGGCCAACGTCCTGACTTTC
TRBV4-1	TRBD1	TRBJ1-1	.	CASSQVQGATEAFF	TGCGCCAGCAGCCAAGTACAGGGGGCCACTGAAGCTTTCTTT
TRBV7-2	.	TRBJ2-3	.	CASSLLGIGGSTDTQYF	TGTGCCAGCAGCTTACTTGGCATCGGGGGTTCCACAGATACGCAGTATTTT
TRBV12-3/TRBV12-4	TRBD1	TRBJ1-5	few	CASTQGQGGQPQHF	TGTGCCAGCACCCAGGGACAGGGTGGTCAGCCCCAGCATTTT
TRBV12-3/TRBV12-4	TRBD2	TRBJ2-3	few	CASSGLAGGSDTQYF	TGTGCCAGCAGTGGACTAGCGGGAGGATCAGATACGCAGTATTTT
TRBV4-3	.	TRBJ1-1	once	CASSQEGPAYTEAFF	TGCGCCAGCAGCCAAGAAGGGCCAGCGTACACTGAAGCTTTCTTT
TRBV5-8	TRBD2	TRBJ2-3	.	CASPQIVRLAGSSTDTQYF	TGTGCCAGCCCTCAGATCGTCCGACTAGCGGGATCCAGCACAGATACGCAGTATTTT
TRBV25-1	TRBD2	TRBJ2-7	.	CASAERGGRWEQYF	TGTGCCAGTGCCGAGCGGGGGGGCCGGTGGGAGCAGTACTTC
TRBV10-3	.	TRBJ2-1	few	CAITPGSSYNEQFF	TGTGCCATCACGCCGGGGAGCTCCTACAATGAGCAGTTCTTC
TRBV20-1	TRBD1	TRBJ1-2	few	CSARDSGTGSLYGYTF	TGCAGTGCTAGAGATAGTGGGACAGGCTCCCTCTATGGCTACACCTTC
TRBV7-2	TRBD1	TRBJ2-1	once	CASSRDPGQGMYEQFF	TGTGCCAGCAGCCGAGATCCGGGACAGGGGATGTATGAGCAGTTCTTC
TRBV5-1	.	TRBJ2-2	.	CASSRAGAGTGELFF	TGCGCCAGCAGCCGCGCAGGGGCTGGAACCGGGGAGCTGTTTTTT
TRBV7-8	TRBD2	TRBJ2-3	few	CASRFTSGGTDTQYF	TGTGCCAGCAGGTTTACTAGCGGGGGAACAGATACGCAGTATTTT
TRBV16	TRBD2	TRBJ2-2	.	CASSQIRGGAGAYTGELFF	TGTGCCAGCAGCCAAATTAGAGGTGGAGCGGGAGCGTACACCGGGGAGCTGTTTTTT
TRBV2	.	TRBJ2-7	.	CASSGTGSHYEQYF	TGTGCCAGCAGTGGTACAGGGAGTCACTACGAGCAGTACTTC
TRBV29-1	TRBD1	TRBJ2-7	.	CSVLIQTGSYEQYF	TGCAGCGTTCTAATCCAGACAGGGTCCTACGAGCAGTACTTC
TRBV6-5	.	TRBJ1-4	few	CASSFPRGATNEKLFF	TGTGCCAGCAGTTTTCCGCGCGGGGCAACTAATGAAAAACTGTTTTTT
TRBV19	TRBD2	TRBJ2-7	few	CASSMGTSVEQYF	TGTGCCAGTAGTATGGGGACTAGCGTCGAGCAGTACTTC
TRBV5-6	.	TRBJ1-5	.	CASSLQGLLNQPQHF	TGTGCCAGCAGCTTGCAGGGTCTCTTGAATCAGCCCCAGCATTTT
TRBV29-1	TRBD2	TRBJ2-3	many	CSLSPGLGGWQYF	TGCAGCCTCTCTCCGGGACTAGGGGGATGGCAGTATTTT
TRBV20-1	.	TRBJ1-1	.	CSARDQNLHRTEAFF	TGCAGTGCTAGAGATCAGAATCTACATCGCACTGAAGCTTTCTTT
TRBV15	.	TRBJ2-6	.	CATERQGGIGANVLTF	TGTGCCACGGAAAGACAGGGAGGGATTGGGGCCAACGTCCTGACTTTC
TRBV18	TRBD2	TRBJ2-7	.	CASSLGTSGTAYEQYF	TGTGCCAGCTCACTAGGGACTAGCGGGACAGCCTACGAGCAGTACTTC
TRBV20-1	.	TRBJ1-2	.	CSARDSGNLYLTDGYTF	TGCAGTGCTCGGGACTCCGGGAACCTCTACTTGACAGATGGCTACACCTTC
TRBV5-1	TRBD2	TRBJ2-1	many	CASSRTSGGLDEQFF	TGCGCCAGCAGCCGGACTAGCGGGGGGTTAGATGAGCAGTTCTTC
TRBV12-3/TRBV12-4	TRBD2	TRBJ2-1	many	CASSQGTSLLGYEQFF	TGTGCCAGCAGCCAAGGGACTAGCCTCCTAGGGTATGAGCAGTTCTTC
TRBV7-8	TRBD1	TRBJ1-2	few	CASSALGQGMAHGYTF	TGTGCCAGCAGCGCCCTGGGACAGGGGATGGCTCATGGCTACACCTTC
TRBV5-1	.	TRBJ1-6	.	CASSSRLQKRSNSPLHF	TGCGCCAGCAGCTCAAGGTTACAGAAAAGGAGTAATTCACCCCTCCACTTT
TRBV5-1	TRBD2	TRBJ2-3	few	CASSLKSQRGGTDTQYF	TGCGCCAGCAGCTTAAAATCCCAGCGGGGGGGCACAGATACGCAGTATTTT
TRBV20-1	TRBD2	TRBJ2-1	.	CSARVLAGSSYNEQFF	TGCAGTGCTAGAGTCCTAGCGGGGAGCTCCTACAATGAGCAGTTCTTC
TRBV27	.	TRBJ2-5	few	CASSPPILYQETQYF	TGTGCCAGCAGTCCCCCGATCTTGTACCAAGAGACCCAGTACTTC